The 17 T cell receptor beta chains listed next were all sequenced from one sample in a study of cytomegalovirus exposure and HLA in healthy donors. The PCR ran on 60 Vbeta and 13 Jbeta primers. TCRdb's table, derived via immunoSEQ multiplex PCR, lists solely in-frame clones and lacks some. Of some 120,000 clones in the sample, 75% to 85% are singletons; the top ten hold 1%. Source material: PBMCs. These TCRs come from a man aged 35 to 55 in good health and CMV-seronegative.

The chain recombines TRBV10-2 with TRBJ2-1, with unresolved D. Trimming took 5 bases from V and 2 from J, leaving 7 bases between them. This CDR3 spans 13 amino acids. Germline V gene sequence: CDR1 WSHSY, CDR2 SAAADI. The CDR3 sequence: CASSLSTYNEQFF. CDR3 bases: TGCGCCAGCAGTCTGAGTACCTACAATGAGCAGTTCTTC.

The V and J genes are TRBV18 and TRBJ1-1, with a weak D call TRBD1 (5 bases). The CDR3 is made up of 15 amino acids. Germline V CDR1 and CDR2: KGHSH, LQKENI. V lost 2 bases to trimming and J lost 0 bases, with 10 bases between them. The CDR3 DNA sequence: TGTGCCAGCTCACCAGGGCCAGGGTTGAACACTGAAGCTTTCTTT. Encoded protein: CASSPGPGLNTEAFF.

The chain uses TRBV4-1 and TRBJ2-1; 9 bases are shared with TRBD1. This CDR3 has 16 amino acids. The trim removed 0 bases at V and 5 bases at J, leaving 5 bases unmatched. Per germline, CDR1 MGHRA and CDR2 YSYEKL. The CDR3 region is CASSQEGTGRDNEQFF. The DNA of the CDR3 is TGCGCCAGCAGCCAAGAAGGGACAGGGCGGGACAATGAGCAGTTCTTC.

In DNA, the CDR3 is TGCGCCAGCAGCTGGGTGGGACAGCTCCAAGAGACCCAGTACTTC. Translating gives CASSWVGQLQETQYF. The gene calls are TRBV5-1 and TRBJ2-5, with 7 nucleotides matching TRBD1. V shed 3 bases, J shed 1 base, and the junction held 6 bases outside the gene matches. Germline assignment: CDR1 SGHRS and CDR2 YFSETQ. There are 15 residues in the CDR3. The variable domain in full, completed from reference TRBV5-1 and TRBJ2-5, reads KAGVTQTPRYLIKTRGQQVTLSCSPISGHRSVSWYQQTPGQGLQFLFEYFSETQRNKGNFPGRFSGRQFSNSRSEMNVSTLELGDSALYLCASSWVGQLQETQYFGPGTRLLVL.

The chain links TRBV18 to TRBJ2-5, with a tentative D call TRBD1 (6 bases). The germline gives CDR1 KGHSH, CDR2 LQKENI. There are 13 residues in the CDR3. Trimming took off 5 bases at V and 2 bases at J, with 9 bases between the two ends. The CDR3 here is CASSTGSQETQYF. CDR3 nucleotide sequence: TGTGCCAGCTCAACAGGGTCACAAGAGACCCAGTACTTC.

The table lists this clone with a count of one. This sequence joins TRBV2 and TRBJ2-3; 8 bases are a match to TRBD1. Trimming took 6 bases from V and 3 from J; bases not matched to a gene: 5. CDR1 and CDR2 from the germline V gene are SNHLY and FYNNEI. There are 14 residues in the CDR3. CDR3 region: CASSGRTGTDTQYF. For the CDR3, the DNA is TGTGCCAGCAGCGGAAGGACAGGGACAGATACGCAGTATTTT.

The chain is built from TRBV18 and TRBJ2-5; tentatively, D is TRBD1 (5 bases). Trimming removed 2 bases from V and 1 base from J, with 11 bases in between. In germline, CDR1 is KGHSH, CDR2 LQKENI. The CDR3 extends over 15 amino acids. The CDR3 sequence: CASSPIRQSQETQYF. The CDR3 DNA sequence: TGTGCCAGCTCACCAATTCGACAGTCCCAAGAGACCCAGTACTTC.

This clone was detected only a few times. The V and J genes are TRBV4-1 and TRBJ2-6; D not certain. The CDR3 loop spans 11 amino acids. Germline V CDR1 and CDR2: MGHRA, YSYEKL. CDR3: CAASGANVLTF. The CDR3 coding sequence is TGCGCAGCCTCTGGGGCCAACGTCCTGACTTTC.

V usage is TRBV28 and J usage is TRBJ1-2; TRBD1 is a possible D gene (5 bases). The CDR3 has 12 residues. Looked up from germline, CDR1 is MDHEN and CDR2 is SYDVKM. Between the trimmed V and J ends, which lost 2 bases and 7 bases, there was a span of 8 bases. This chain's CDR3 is CASSLQGGGYTF. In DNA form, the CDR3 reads TGTGCCAGCAGTTTACAGGGCGGTGGCTACACCTTC.

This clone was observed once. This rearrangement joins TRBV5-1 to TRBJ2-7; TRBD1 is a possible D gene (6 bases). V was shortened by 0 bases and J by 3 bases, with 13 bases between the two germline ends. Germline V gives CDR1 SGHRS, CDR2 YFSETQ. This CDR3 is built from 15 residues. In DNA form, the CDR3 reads TGCGCCAGCAGCTTGGCGACAACAGGGATCTACGAGCAGTACTTC. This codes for CASSLATTGIYEQYF. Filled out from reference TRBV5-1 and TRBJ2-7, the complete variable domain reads KAGVTQTPRYLIKTRGQQVTLSCSPISGHRSVSWYQQTPGQGLQFLFEYFSETQRNKGNFPGRFSGRQFSNSRSEMNVSTLELGDSALYLCASSLATTGIYEQYFGPGTRLTVT.

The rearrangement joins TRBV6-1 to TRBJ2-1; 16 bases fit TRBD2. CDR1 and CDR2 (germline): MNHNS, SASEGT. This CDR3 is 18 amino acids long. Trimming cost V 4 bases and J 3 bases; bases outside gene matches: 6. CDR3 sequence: CASSGGTSGRAGYNEQFF. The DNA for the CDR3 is TGTGCCAGCAGTGGGGGGACTAGCGGGAGGGCGGGCTACAATGAGCAGTTCTTC.

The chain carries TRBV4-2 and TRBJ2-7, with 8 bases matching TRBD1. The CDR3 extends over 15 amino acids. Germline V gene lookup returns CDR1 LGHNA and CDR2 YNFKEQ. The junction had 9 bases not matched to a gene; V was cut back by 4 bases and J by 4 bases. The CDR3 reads CASSPAGTGGYEQYF. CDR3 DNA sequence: TGTGCCAGCAGCCCCGCCGGGACAGGCGGTTACGAGCAGTACTTC.

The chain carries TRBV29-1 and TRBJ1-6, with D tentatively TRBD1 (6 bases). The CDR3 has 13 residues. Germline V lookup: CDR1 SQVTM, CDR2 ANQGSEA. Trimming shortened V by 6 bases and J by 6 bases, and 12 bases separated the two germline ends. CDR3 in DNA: TGCAGCGTCTCTACAGGGTTTAATTCACCCCTCCACTTT. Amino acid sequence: CSVSTGFNSPLHF.

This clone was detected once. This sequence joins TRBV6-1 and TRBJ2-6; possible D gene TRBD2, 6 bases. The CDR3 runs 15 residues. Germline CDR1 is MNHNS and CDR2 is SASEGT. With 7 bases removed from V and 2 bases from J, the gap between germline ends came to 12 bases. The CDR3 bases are TGTGCCAGCAACCGAAGGAGGGCTGGGGCCAACGTCCTGACTTTC. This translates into CASNRRRAGANVLTF.

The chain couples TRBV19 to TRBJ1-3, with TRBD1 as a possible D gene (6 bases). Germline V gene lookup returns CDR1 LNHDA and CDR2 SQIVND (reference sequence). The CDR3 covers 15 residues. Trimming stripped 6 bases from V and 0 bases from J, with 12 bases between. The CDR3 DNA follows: TGTGCCAGTAGAACTGGGACATTCTCTGGAAACACCATATATTTT. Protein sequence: CASRTGTFSGNTIYF.

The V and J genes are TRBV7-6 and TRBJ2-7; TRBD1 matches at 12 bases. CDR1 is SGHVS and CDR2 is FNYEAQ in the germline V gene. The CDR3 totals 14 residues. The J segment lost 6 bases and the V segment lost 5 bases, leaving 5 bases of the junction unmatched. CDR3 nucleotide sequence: TGTGCCAGCAGCCTGGGACAGGGGGCCGGCGAGCAGTACTTC. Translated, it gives CASSLGQGAGEQYF.

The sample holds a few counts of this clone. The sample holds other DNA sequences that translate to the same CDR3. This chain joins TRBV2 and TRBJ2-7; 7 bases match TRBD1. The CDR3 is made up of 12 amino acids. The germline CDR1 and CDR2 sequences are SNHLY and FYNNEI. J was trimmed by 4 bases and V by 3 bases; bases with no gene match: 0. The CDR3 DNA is TGTGCCAGCAGTGACAGGGGGTACGAGCAGTACTTC. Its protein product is CASSDRGYEQYF. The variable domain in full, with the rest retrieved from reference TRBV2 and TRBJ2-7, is EPEVTQTPSHQVTQMGQEVILRCVPISNHLYFYWYRQILGQKVEFLVSFYNNEISEKSEIFDDQFSVERPDGSNFTLKIRSTKLEDSAMYFCASSDRGYEQYFGPGTRLTVT.